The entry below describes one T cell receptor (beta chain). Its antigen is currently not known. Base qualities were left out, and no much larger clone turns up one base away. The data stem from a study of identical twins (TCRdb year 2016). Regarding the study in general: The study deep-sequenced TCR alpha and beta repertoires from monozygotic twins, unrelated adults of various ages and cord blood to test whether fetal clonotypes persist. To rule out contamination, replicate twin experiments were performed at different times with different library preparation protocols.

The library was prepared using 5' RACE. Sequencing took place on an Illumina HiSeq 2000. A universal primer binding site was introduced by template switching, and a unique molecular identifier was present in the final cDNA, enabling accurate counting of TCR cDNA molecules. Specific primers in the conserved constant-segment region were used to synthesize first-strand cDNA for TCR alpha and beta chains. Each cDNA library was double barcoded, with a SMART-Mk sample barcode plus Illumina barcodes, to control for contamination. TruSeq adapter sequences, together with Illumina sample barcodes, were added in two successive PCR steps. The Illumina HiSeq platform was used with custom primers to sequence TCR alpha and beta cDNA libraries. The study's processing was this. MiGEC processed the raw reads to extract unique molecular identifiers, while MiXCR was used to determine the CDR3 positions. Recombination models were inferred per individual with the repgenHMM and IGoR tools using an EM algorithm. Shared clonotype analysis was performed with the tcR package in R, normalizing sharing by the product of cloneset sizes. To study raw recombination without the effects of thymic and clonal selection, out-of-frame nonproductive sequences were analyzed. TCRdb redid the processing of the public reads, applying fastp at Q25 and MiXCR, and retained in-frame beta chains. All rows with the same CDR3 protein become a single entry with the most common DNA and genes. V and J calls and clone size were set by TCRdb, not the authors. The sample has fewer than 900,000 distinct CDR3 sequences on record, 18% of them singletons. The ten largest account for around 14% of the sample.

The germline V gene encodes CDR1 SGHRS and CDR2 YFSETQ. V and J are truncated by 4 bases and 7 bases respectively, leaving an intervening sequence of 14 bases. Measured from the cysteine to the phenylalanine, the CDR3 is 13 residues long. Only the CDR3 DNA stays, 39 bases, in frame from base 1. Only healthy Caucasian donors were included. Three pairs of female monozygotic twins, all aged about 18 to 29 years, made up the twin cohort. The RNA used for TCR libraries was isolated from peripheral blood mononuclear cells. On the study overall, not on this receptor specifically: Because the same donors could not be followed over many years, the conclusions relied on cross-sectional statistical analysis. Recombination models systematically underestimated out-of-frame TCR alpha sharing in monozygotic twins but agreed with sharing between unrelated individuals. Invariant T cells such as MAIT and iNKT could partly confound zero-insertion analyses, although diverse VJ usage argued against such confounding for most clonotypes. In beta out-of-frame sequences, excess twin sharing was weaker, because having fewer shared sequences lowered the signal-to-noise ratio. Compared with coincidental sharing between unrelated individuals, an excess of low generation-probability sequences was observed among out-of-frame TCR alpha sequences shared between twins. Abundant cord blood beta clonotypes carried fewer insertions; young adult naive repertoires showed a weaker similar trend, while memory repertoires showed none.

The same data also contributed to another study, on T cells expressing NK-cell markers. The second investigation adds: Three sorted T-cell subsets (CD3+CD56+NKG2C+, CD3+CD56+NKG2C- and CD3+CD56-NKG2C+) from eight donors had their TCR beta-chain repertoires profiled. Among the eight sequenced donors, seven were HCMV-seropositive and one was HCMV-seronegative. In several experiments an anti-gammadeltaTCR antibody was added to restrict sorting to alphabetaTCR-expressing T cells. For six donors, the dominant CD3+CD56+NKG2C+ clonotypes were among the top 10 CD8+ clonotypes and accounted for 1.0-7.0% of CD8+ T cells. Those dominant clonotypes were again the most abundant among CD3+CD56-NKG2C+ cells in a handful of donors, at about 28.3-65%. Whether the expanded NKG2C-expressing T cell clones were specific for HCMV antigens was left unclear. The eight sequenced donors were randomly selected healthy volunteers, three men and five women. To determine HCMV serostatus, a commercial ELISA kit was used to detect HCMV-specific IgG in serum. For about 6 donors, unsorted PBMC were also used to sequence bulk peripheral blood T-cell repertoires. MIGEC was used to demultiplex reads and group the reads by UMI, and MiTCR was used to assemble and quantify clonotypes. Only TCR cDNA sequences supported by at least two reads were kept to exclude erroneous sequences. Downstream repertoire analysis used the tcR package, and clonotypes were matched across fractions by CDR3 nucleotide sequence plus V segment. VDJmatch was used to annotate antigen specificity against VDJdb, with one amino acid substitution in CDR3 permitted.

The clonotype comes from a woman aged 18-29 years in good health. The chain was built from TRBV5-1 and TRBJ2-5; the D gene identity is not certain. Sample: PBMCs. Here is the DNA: TGCGCCAGCAGCCCATCCGGGTCTGGGACCCAGTACTTC. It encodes CASSPSGSGTQYF.